This entry is about one T cell receptor beta chain. Antigen specificity is unknown. The authors produced TCR alpha and TCR beta cDNA libraries with sample barcodes and UMIs by 5'RACE using constant-segment primers. TCRdb called the 5' RACE reads again in MiXCR, with one record for every CDR3 protein. Seen here are roughly 450,000 distinct CDR3 sequences, 18% observed once, and the top ten hold around an eighth. This sample is part of a study of T-cell memory formation after mild COVID-19. Study background: TCR clusters were largely donor specific. Study observations and caveats: Contracting CD4+ clones lay largely in CM and EM, with CD8+ ones residing in EMRA.

Germline loops: CDR1 SGHAT, CDR2 FQNNGV. The CDR3 runs 15 residues. Trimming pared 5 bases from V and 0 bases from J, leaving 11 bases between. The chain combines TRBV11-2 with TRBJ1-3; weak D call: TRBD1 (5 bases). What was sequenced was PBMCs or a T cell subset sorted from them (not recorded which). The sequence was collected from an adult woman who had mild COVID-19 (a few samples of this study predate the infection). Cell type and time point are not known. CDR3 region: CASSEGPSSGNTIYF. In nucleotides, the CDR3 is TGTGCCAGCAGCGAGGGACCGAGCTCTGGAAACACCATATATTTT.